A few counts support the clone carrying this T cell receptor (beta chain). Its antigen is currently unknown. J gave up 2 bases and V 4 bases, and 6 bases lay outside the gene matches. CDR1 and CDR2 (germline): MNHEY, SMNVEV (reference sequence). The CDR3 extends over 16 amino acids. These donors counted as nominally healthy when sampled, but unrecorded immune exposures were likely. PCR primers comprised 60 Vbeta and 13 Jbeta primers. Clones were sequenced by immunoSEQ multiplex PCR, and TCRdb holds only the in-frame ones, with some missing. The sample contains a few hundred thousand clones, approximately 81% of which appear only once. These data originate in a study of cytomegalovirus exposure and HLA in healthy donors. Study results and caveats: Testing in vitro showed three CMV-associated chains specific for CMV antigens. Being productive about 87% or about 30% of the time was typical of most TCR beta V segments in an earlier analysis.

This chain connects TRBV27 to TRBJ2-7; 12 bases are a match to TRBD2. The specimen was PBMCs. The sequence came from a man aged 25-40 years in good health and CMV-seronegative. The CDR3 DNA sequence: TGTGCCAGCAGTTACCTCCTAGCGGGGGGGCCCTACGAGCAGTACTTC. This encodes CASSYLLAGGPYEQYF.